These 2 T cell receptor beta chains came from one sample sequenced in a study of blood T cells in healthy people across ages. The authors ran a second PCR of 7 to 11 cycles using a sample-barcoded 5' primer and a J-beta primer mix. Via MiXCR, TCRdb re-called the 5' RACE reads, giving one row per CDR3 protein. The sample lists around 1.7 million distinct CDR3 sequences, approximately 30% occurring once. Sequencing used blood. These receptors all stem from a woman aged 25 to 39 in good health.

The genes are TRBV29-1 and TRBJ2-4, with TRBD2 identical over 7 bases. The tail of the sequence fits TRBJ2-7 better, so the J call may be wrong. This CDR3 region has 15 residues. CDR1 is SQVTM and CDR2 is ANQGSEA in the germline V gene. CDR3: CSVEDQASGRYEQYF. The DNA of the CDR3 is TGCAGCGTTGAAGATCAGGCTAGCGGCCGGTACGAGCAGTACTTC.

A note on this clonotype: Germline is not matched at one junction end, which may reflect a read error. The chain uses TRBV4-1 and TRBJ1-2, with TRBD1 matching 7 bases. CDR3 length: 16 amino acids. In germline, CDR1 is MGHRA, CDR2 YSYEKL. CDR3 region: CAGSQPGRGPAYGYTF. The CDR3 region has the DNA TGCGCCGGCAGCCAACCGGGGAGGGGGCCAGCTTATGGCTACACCTTC.